Shown below are 13 T cell receptor beta chains from a single sample sequenced in a study of type 1 regulatory T cells. No cognate antigen is known for these TCRs. TCRdb recomputed calls from the reads with MiXCR, one row per CDR3 protein. Here the sample spans roughly 65,000 distinct CDR3 sequences, 49% being singletons. Sequenced material: cultured non-Tr1 T cells, either the whole culture or a sorted T cell fraction (not recorded which). These receptors all stem from a human donor in good health.

The CDR3 bases are TGTGCCAGCAGTTGGGGAGGGGGCACCTACGAGCAGTACTTC. Residues: CASSWGGGTYEQYF. The rearrangement links TRBV6-6 to TRBJ2-7, with D possibly called TRBD1 or TRBD2 (7 bases each). CDR3 length: 14 amino acids. The germline gives CDR1 MNHNY, CDR2 SVGAGI (reference sequence). V gave up 4 bases and J gave up 2 bases, with 12 bases separating them.

This clonotype appeared a few times. This chain joins TRBV27 and TRBJ1-3; D is possibly TRBD1 (6 bases). CDR3 size: 15 residues. Deletions cut 7 bases from V and 0 bases from J, with 13 bases between. Germline loops: CDR1 MNHEY, CDR2 SMNVEV (reference sequence). CDR3 nucleotides: TGTGCCAGCAAAAGGGGACAAAACTCTGGAAACACCATATATTTT. This translates into CASKRGQNSGNTIYF.

Turning to this clonotype: The junction shows a germline mismatch at one end, possibly a read error. The chain couples TRBV10-3 to TRBJ1-3, with 7 nucleotides matching TRBD1. Germline V gives CDR1 ENHRY, CDR2 SYGVKD. This CDR3 spans 17 amino acids. The CDR3 bases are TGTGTCATCAGTCCGGGACAGACCAAAGTCTCTGGAAACACCATATATTTT. Protein sequence: CVISPGQTKVSGNTIYF.

This chain links TRBV7-9 with TRBJ2-7, with TRBD1 matching over 10 bases. Germline V gene lookup returns CDR1 SEHNR and CDR2 FQNEAQ (reference sequence). V was pared by 6 bases and J by 10 bases, with 9 bases of the junction left unmatched. CDR3 length: 13 amino acids. DNA for the CDR3: TGTGCCAGCAGGGCCACCGGGACAGGGGATCAGTACTTC. Its protein product is CASRATGTGDQYF. Drawing the rest from reference TRBV7-9 and TRBJ2-7, the complete variable domain is DTGVSQNPRHKITKRGQNVTFRCDPISEHNRLYWYRQTLGQGPEFLTYFQNEAQLEKSRLLSDRFSAERPKGSFSTLEIQRTEQGDSAMYLCASRATGTGDQYFGPGTRLTVT.

The V and J genes are TRBV20-1 and TRBJ2-5, with 9 bases matching TRBD1. Germline-derived CDR1 and CDR2 are DFQATT and SNEGSKA (reference sequence). This CDR3 is 15 amino acids long. The V and J ends lost 1 base and 5 bases, in that order; junction bases with no gene match: 8. The CDR3 DNA follows: TGCAGTGCTAGAGCATTCCGGGACAGGGTTGAGACCCAGTACTTC. This encodes CSARAFRDRVETQYF.

The J gene is TRBJ1-2, the V gene TRBV6-6, with 9 bases matching TRBD1. V gave up 6 bases and J gave up 0 bases; unmatched junction bases: 11. The CDR3 sequence is 17 residues long. CDR1 is MNHNY and CDR2 is SVGAGI in the germline V gene (reference sequence). The CDR3 here is CASRPRTGEGANYGYTF. The CDR3 nucleotides are TGTGCCAGCAGACCCCGGACAGGGGAAGGAGCTAACTATGGCTACACCTTC.

The rearrangement links TRBV27 to TRBJ1-2, with D unclear. This CDR3 is built from 14 residues. Looked up from germline, CDR1 is MNHEY and CDR2 is SMNVEV (reference sequence). V was shortened by 3 bases and J by 8 bases, with 16 bases between the two germline ends. The CDR3 loop reads CASSFQQTSMGYTF. The CDR3 DNA reads as TGTGCCAGCAGTTTCCAACAGACCAGTATGGGCTACACCTTC.

This sequence joins TRBV18 and TRBJ2-5; 7 bases are a match to TRBD1. This CDR3 contains 14 residues. Germline-derived CDR1 and CDR2 are KGHSH and LQKENI. The trim removed 2 bases at V and 2 bases at J, leaving 2 bases unmatched. The CDR3 nucleotides are TGTGCCAGCTCACCAAACAGGGGACAAGAGACCCAGTACTTC. It is translated as CASSPNRGQETQYF. Filled out from reference TRBV18 and TRBJ2-5, the complete variable domain reads NAGVMQNPRHLVRRRGQEARLRCSPMKGHSHVYWYRQLPEEGLKFMVYLQKENIIDESGMPKERFSAEFPKEGPSILRIQQVVRGDSAAYFCASSPNRGQETQYFGPGTRLLVL.

The sample holds many counts of this clonotype. The chain employs TRBV6-6 and TRBJ2-5; 9 nucleotides agree with TRBD1. Germline values: CDR1 MNHNY, CDR2 SVGAGI (reference sequence). The CDR3 spans 17 residues. With 6 bases clipped from V and 5 bases from J, the junction kept 16 bases outside the gene matches. As DNA, the CDR3 is TGTGCCAGCAGCAAAGGGGCCGGGACAGGGTTTCTGGAGACCCAGTACTTC. Protein: CASSKGAGTGFLETQYF.

This clonotype was observed a handful of times. The chain uses TRBV5-1 and TRBJ2-3, with TRBD2 matching 9 bases. Losses at the gene ends were 0 bases for V and 4 bases for J; bases not matched to a gene: 6. CDR1 and CDR2 (germline): SGHRS, YFSETQ. The length of the CDR3 is 16 residues. The CDR3 DNA reads TGCGCCAGCAGCTTGGGAGCGGGGGGTAGGTCAGATACGCAGTATTTT. This encodes CASSLGAGGRSDTQYF.

There are many counts of this clonotype. The chain carries TRBV4-1 and TRBJ2-5, with D tentatively TRBD1 (6 bases). This CDR3 region has 16 residues. Germline V gene lookup returns CDR1 MGHRA and CDR2 YSYEKL. V was cut by 4 bases and J by 0 bases, with 15 bases left in between. The chain's CDR3 is CASSPGQTGYQETQYF. In DNA form, the CDR3 reads TGCGCCAGCAGCCCTGGACAGACGGGGTACCAAGAGACCCAGTACTTC.

This clonotype was seen more than once but under ten times. The genes are TRBV27 and TRBJ1-1, with 7 bases identical to TRBD1. Germline trimming cut 6 bases from V and 1 base from J; bases unmatched to any gene: 5. Per germline, CDR1 MNHEY and CDR2 SMNVEV (reference sequence). This CDR3 comprises 14 residues. The CDR3 coding sequence is TGTGCCAGCAGAACCAACAGGGGGAACACTGAAGCTTTCTTT. Translating it yields CASRTNRGNTEAFF.

The chain links TRBV19 to TRBJ1-2; D unclear. The CDR3 consists of 12 residues. Germline lookup yields CDR1 LNHDA and CDR2 SQIVND (reference sequence). V lost 4 bases to trimming and J lost 5 bases, with 8 bases between them. For the CDR3, the DNA is TGTGCCAGTAGTAGTTGGTCGTATGGCTACACCTTC. Translating it yields CASSSWSYGYTF.